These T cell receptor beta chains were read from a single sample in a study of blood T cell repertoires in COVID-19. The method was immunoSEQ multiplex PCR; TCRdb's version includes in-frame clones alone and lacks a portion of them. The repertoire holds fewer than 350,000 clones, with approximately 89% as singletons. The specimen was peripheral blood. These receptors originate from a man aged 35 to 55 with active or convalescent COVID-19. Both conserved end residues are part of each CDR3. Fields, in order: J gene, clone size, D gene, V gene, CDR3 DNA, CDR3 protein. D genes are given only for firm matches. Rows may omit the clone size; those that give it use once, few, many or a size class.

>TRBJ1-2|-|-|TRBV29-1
TGCAGCGTTGAAGCAGTTTTTGCCCGTGGCTACACCTTC
CSVEAVFARGYTF
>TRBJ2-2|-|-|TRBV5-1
TGCGCCAGCAGCTGGGGGACTGGCAACACCGGGGAGCTGTTTTTT
CASSWGTGNTGELFF
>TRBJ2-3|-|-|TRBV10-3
TGTGCCATCAGTTTACAGGCGACAGATACGCAGTATTTT
CAISLQATDTQYF
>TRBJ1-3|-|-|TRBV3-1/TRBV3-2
TGTGCCAGCAGCCAAGAAGGAGGTTCTGGAAACACCATATATTTT
CASSQEGGSGNTIYF
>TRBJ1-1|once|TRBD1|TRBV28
TGTGCCAGCAGCTCTGGGGACAGGGTTCCGGAGCCAGAAGCTTTCTTT
CASSSGDRVPEPEAFF
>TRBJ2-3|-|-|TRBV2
TGTGCCAGCAGTGAGGAGAATACGCAGTATTTT
CASSEENTQYF
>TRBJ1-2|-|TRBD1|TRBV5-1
TGCGCCAGCAGCCCCGGACAGGGAACGGGTGGCTACACCTTC
CASSPGQGTGGYTF
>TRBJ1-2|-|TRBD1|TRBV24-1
TGTGCCACCAGTGATCAGGGGACAGGGAATCGCGGCTACACCTTC
CATSDQGTGNRGYTF
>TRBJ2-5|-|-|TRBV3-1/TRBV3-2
TGTGCCAGCAGCCAAGATCTCAGCGCGGAGACCCAGTACTTC
CASSQDLSAETQYF
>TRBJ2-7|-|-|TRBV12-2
TGTGCAAGTCGTCGCAGGGTCGTCCACGAGCAGTACTTC
CASRRRVVHEQYF
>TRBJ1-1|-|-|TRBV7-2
TGTGCCAGCAGCTTCCGCGGGGGGCCCACTGAAGCTTTCTTT
CASSFRGGPTEAFF
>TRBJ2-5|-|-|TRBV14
TGTGCCAGCAGCCGAGGGGGGGAACGGGTTGAGACCCAGTACTTC
CASSRGGERVETQYF
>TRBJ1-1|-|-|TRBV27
TGTGCCAGCAGTTTCCATCCGGGTGAAGCTTTCTTT
CASSFHPGEAFF
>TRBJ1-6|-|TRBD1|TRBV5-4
TGTGCCAGCAGCCGGGACAGGGGGAGCTCCTATAATTCACCCCTCCACTTT
CASSRDRGSSYNSPLHF
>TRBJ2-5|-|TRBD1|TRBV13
TGTGCCAGCAGCTCCAACATACTTAACAGCCAGGGGGCGCGGGAGACCCAGTACTTC
CASSSNILNSQGARETQYF
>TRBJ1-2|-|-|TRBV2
TGTGCCAGCAGTGAAGGGGCAGGGTCGAATGGCTACACCTTC
CASSEGAGSNGYTF
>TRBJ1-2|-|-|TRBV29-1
TGCAGCTGCGGGGGAGTCTATGGCTACACCTTC
CSCGGVYGYTF
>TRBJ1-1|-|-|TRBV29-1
TGCAGCAGCGGGCAGGGAGCTGAAGCTTTCTTT
CSSGQGAEAFF
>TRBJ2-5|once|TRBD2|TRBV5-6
TGTGCCAGCAGCTTGGGTGGGGGGGACCAAGAGACCCAGTACTTC
CASSLGGGDQETQYF
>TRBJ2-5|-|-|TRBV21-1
TGTGCCAGCAGCAAAGTAAAGATGCAGGGTGTGGAGACCCAGTACTTC
CASSKVKMQGVETQYF
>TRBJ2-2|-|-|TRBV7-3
TGTGCCAGCAGCCGAGGACAGCACACCGGGGAGCTGTTTTTT
CASSRGQHTGELFF
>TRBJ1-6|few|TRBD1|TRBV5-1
TGCGCCAGCAGCTTGGGCATTCAGGGGGGTTCACCCCTCCACTTT
CASSLGIQGGSPLHF
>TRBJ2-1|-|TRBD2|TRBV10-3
TGTGCCATCAGTGAGTGGGCTAGCGGGTACCTGGGTGAGCAGTTCTTC
CAISEWASGYLGEQFF
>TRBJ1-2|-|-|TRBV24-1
TGTGCCACCAGTCCCCAGGGTAACTATGGCTACACCTTC
CATSPQGNYGYTF
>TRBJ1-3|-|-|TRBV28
TGTGCCAGCAGTTTCGACATCTCTGGAAACACCATATATTTT
CASSFDISGNTIYF
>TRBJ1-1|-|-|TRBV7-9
TGTGCCAGCAGCTTAAGTGGAGGGGAGACTGAAGCTTTCTTT
CASSLSGGETEAFF
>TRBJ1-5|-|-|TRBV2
TGTGCCAGCAGTGGGCAGGGAGGAGTTCAGCCCCAGCATTTT
CASSGQGGVQPQHF
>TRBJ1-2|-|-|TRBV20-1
TGCAGTGCCAAAAACTATGGCTACACCTTC
CSAKNYGYTF
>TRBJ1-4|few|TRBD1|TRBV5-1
TGCGCCAGCAGCCGTGACAGGGGCAATGAAAAACTGTTTTTT
CASSRDRGNEKLFF
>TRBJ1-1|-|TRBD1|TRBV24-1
TGTGCCACCAGTGAGGGGACAGCGAACACTGAAGCTTTCTTT
CATSEGTANTEAFF
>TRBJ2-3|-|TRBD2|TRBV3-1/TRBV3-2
TGTGCCAGCCGGACTAGCGGGAGGGCCGAAGATACGCAGTATTTT
CASRTSGRAEDTQYF
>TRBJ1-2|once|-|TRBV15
TGTGCCACCAGCGGAGGCCGGGACTATGGGTACACCTTC
CATSGGRDYGYTF
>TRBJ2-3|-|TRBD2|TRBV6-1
TGTGCCAGCAGTGACACTAGCGGGGGGGCCGCAGATACGCAGTATTTT
CASSDTSGGAADTQYF
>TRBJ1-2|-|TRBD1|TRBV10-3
TGTGCCATCAGGGAGGACAGGGGACTCAACTATGGCTACACCTTC
CAIREDRGLNYGYTF
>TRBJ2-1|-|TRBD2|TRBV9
TGTGCCAGCAGCGCCCTCCGACTAGCGGGAGAACACAATGAGCAGTTCTTC
CASSALRLAGEHNEQFF
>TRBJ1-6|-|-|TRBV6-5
TGTGCCAGCAGTCAGGAACTGCCACCCCTCCACTTT
CASSQELPPLHF
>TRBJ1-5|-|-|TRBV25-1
TGTGCCAGCAGTGATGACAAGGGGTACGGGAATCAGCCCCAGCATTTT
CASSDDKGYGNQPQHF
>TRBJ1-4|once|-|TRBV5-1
TGCGCCAGCAGCTTGGTAGGACGGACGGCAGGGGAAAAACTGTTTTTT
CASSLVGRTAGEKLFF
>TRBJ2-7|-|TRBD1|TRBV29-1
TGCAGCGTTGAATTGGGACAGGGCTACGAGCAGTACTTC
CSVELGQGYEQYF
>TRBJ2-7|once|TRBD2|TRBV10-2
TGCGCCAGCAGCGACTCACTAGCGGGGGGGCGGGAGCAGTACTTC
CASSDSLAGGREQYF
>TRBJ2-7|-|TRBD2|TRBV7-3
TGTGCCAGCAGCAGCTCTAGCGGGCACGAGCAGTACTTC
CASSSSSGHEQYF
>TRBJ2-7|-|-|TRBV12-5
TGTGCTAGTGGTTTGGCCCCCGGGAGACAAACCTACGAGCAGTACTTC
CASGLAPGRQTYEQYF
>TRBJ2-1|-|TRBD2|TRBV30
TGTGCCTGGAGTCCCCCGGGCGGGAGGATCAATGAGCAGTTCTTC
CAWSPPGGRINEQFF
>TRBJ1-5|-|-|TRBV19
TGTGCCAGTAGTATCAGTCTTAGCAATCAGCCCCAGCATTTT
CASSISLSNQPQHF
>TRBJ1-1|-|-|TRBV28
TGTGCCAGCAGGGTGAGGGACACTGAAGCTTTCTTT
CASRVRDTEAFF